This T cell receptor (beta chain) is from a study of blood T cell repertoires in COVID-19. The protocol was immunoSEQ multiplex PCR, while the TCRdb copy is restricted to in-frame clones and leaves out a portion. The sample holds approximately 100,000 clones, around 83% seen once. Germline CDR1 reads SGHTA; CDR2 reads FQGTGA. V was cut by 6 bases and J by 3 bases, with 14 bases left in between. The CDR3 length is 14 residues. The sample holds one count of this clone. The sequenced material came from peripheral blood. This sequence originates from a woman aged 80 or over with active or convalescent COVID-19. This chain uses TRBV7-3 with TRBJ1-1; no reliable D call. CDR3 nucleotides: TGTGCCAGCAGACCAGACGGAGGGCACACTGAAGCTTTCTTT. Translation: CASRPDGGHTEAFF.